The entry below describes one TCR beta chain. Deletions cut 2 bases from V and 0 bases from J, with 11 bases between. The CDR3 is 15 amino acids. CDR1 is MNHEY and CDR2 is SMNVEV in the germline V gene (reference sequence). The sample is drawn from a study of blood T cell repertoires in COVID-19. Participants were aged roughly 18 to 100 years from around 26 US areas. Assay used: immunoSEQ multiplex PCR; TCRdb lists only in-frame clones, some missing. The sample shows approximately 380,000 clones, roughly nine tenths of them seen only once. This chain joins TRBV27 and TRBJ2-7, with no clear D. Material for sequencing was PBMCs or T cells enriched from blood (not recorded which). The TCR sequence derives from a woman in her thirties or forties who had been exposed to COVID-19. CDR3 sequence (DNA): TGTGCCAGCAGTTTAGTGGCGGCGAGCTCCTACGAGCAGTACTTC. Translation: CASSLVAASSYEQYF.